The 8 T cell receptor beta chains given below trace back to one sample, sequenced in a study of breast tumors, draining lymph nodes, adjacent tissues. A single record per CDR3 protein comes from TCRdb applying MiXCR to the multiplex PCR reads. The sample shows some 130,000 distinct CDR3 sequences, around 20% of them seen only once. The lymph nodes were axillary draining lymph nodes from breast cancer patients. Sequenced sample: axillary lymph node tissue. The receptors derive from a female donor with breast cancer. Some clones in this sample may be carry-over from other donors' samples.

This clonotype has at least ten counts. The chain carries TRBV6-1 and TRBJ1-2; possibly TRBD1 for D (6 bases). CDR1 and CDR2 (germline): MNHNS, SASEGT. Trimming left V 5 bases short and J 5 bases short, with 9 bases between. The CDR3 runs 12 residues. The CDR3 protein is CASSWTDYGYTF. CDR3 DNA: TGTGCCAGCAGTTGGACAGATTATGGCTACACCTTC.

This clonotype was counted ten times or more. V is TRBV10-3 and J is TRBJ1-2; D may be TRBD1 (5 bases). This CDR3 is built from 13 residues. Trimming stripped 7 bases from V and 6 bases from J, with 15 bases between. Germline lookup yields CDR1 ENHRY and CDR2 SYGVKD. The CDR3 bases are TGTGCCATCAAGGGGACGCCGGCTAATGGCTACACCTTC. Translated, it gives CAIKGTPANGYTF.

This clonotype was picked up many times. The gene calls are TRBV5-6 and TRBJ1-2; TRBD1 might be the D (6 bases). This CDR3 has 14 amino acids. V was clipped by 1 base and J by 2 bases, with 9 bases between them. CDR1 is SGHDT, CDR2 YYEEEE, per germline. CDR3 in amino acids: CASSLWTVNYGYTF. The CDR3 nucleotides read TGTGCCAGCAGCTTGTGGACAGTAAACTATGGCTACACCTTC.

This clonotype was picked up many times. The chain has TRBV20-1 and TRBJ2-3; 10 bases agree with TRBD2. Looked up from germline, CDR1 is DFQATT and CDR2 is SNEGSKA (reference sequence). The CDR3 covers 16 residues. Losses at the gene ends were 3 bases for V and 2 bases for J; bases not matched to a gene: 8. The CDR3, as DNA: TGCAGTGCTAGTAACCAACTAGCGGGGAACACAGATACGCAGTATTTT. Translating it yields CSASNQLAGNTDTQYF.

This clonotype was seen repeatedly, ten times or more. V is TRBV20-1 and J is TRBJ2-1, with 9 bases that match TRBD2. CDR3 size: 17 residues. CDR1 is DFQATT, CDR2 SNEGSKA, per germline (reference sequence). After removal of 1 base from V and 6 bases from J, the junction contained 13 bases not matched to a gene. The CDR3 nucleotides are TGCAGTGCTAGAGTTAGGTTGGGGACTAGCCGCGGCAATGAGCAGTTCTTC. The encoded protein is CSARVRLGTSRGNEQFF.

In its sample, this clonotype was seen many times. The chain employs TRBV5-5 and TRBJ2-5; TRBD1 or TRBD2 may be the D gene (5 bases each). The CDR3 has 16 amino acids. Trimming removed 4 bases from V and 4 bases from J, with 20 bases in between. CDR1 SGHKS and CDR2 YYEKEE come from the germline V gene (reference sequence). This CDR3 is CASSPGPNVYVETQYF. The CDR3 DNA sequence: TGTGCCAGCAGCCCGGGACCCAACGTTTACGTAGAGACCCAGTACTTC.

This sequence joins TRBV5-4 and TRBJ2-1, with 8 bases lining up with TRBD1. The V and J ends lost 2 bases and 1 base, in that order; junction bases with no gene match: 5. The CDR3 consists of 16 residues. Germline V gives CDR1 SGHNT, CDR2 YYREEE (reference sequence). In nucleotides, the CDR3 is TGTGCCAGCAGCTTAATAACAGGGGGATCCTACAATGAGCAGTTCTTC. Its translation: CASSLITGGSYNEQFF.

This clonotype was observed at least ten times. V usage is TRBV11-2 and J usage is TRBJ1-2; 8 positions match TRBD1. The junction had 4 bases not matched to a gene; V was cut back by 4 bases and J by 6 bases. The CDR3 loop spans 13 amino acids. CDR1 is SGHAT and CDR2 is FQNNGV in the germline V gene. The CDR3 is CASSSGQGHGYTF. In DNA form, the CDR3 reads TGTGCCAGCAGCTCCGGACAGGGCCATGGCTACACCTTC.